This T cell receptor beta chain appears in the sequencing data of a study of cytomegalovirus exposure and HLA in healthy donors. Study-wide results and limits: TCR beta chains numbering more than 150 were designated cytomegalovirus-associated. The CMV antigen specificity of a few CMV-associated chains was confirmed through in vitro analysis.

Trimming left V 5 bases short and J 7 bases short, with 11 bases between. The CDR3 sequence is 13 residues long. Germline values: CDR1 LNHNV, CDR2 YYDKDF (reference sequence). This PCR relied on a set of 60 Vbeta primers and 13 Jbeta primers. The table came from immunoSEQ multiplex PCR; TCRdb's copy has only in-frame clones and leaves some out. Of around 95,000 clones listed, around 83% are singletons. As for this clone: Antigen unknown.

The chain combines TRBV15 with TRBJ1-4, with D perhaps matching TRBD1 (5 bases). The sample was PBMCs. The sequence derives from a female donor in good health and CMV-seropositive. Written as DNA, the CDR3 is TGTGCCACCAGCCAGTTTAGGGGTGAAAAACTGTTTTTT. Amino acids: CATSQFRGEKLFF.